Sequencing of this T cell receptor (beta chain) was carried out in a study of blood T cell repertoires in COVID-19. The V and J ends lost 5 bases and 4 bases, in that order; junction bases with no gene match: 8. The CDR3 has 15 amino acids. Looked up from germline, CDR1 is LNHDA and CDR2 is SQIVND (reference sequence). Sequencing used immunoSEQ multiplex PCR; TCRdb keeps in-frame clones, though not all of them. The repertoire includes 85,000 to 90,000 clones, approximately 90% of them detected once, and about 2.5% sits in the top ten. The clonotype comes from a human donor with active COVID-19. The donor label of this sample is uncertain. The chain combines TRBV19 with TRBJ2-3, with 8 nucleotides matching TRBD1. Sequencing used peripheral blood. CDR3 residues: CASSVGTGFSDTQYF. The DNA for the CDR3 is TGTGCCAGTAGTGTCGGGACAGGCTTCTCAGATACGCAGTATTTT.